Given below is one T cell receptor beta chain in context. The target antigen is unknown. These data originate in a study of Ad26.COV2.S vaccination and SARS-CoV-2 variants. Study-level background: The COV1001 Ad26.COV2.S trial arm included the donor. Once, or twice with 56 days between doses, Ad26.COV2.S was given intramuscularly. Whole-study results and caveats: Total T cell responses, in the TCR breadth and depth analyses, may have been underestimated. Vaccine recipients surpassed placebo recipients in spike-specific TCR breadth.

The treatment was: 15 to 20 received Ad26.COV2.S at low or high dose, single or two shots; several received placebo; per-sample allocation not given. Sample collection was performed on day 63 after the first vaccine or placebo injection. Clones were sequenced by immunoSEQ multiplex PCR, and TCRdb holds only the in-frame ones, with some missing. The repertoire holds about 390,000 clones, with about 90% as singletons. V lost 2 bases to trimming and J lost 4 bases; unmatched junction nucleotides: 6. The CDR3 contains 16 residues. From germline, CDR1 is LGHNA and CDR2 YSLEER. The source material was peripheral blood, sampled in a trial of Ad26.COV2.S vaccine versus placebo. This receptor was identified in a person aged 18-65 years who received the Ad26.COV2.S COVID-19 vaccine or a placebo. V and J are TRBV4-3 and TRBJ2-5, with TRBD1 identical over 11 bases. The DNA of the CDR3 is TGCGCCAGCAGCCAATGGGGGACAGGGGGACGAGAGACCCAGTACTTC. It yields the protein CASSQWGTGGRETQYF.